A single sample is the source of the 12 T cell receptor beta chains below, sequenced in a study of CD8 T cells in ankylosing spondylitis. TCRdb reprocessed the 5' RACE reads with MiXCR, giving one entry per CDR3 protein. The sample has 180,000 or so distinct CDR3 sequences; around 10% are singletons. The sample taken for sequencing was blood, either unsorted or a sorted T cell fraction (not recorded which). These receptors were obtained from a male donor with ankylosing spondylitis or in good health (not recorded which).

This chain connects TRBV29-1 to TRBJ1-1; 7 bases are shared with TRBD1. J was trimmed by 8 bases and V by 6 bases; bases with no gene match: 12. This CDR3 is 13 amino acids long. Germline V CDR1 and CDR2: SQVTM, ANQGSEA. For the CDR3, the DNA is TGCAGCGTGCAGGGGGTCTACGGAGGCGAAGCTTTCTTT. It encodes CSVQGVYGGEAFF.

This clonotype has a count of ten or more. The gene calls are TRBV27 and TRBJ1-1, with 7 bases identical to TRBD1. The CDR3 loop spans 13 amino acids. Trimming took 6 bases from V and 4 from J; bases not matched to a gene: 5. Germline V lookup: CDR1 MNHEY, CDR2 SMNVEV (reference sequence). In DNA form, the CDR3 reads TGTGCCAGCAGGCAACAGGGGTCCACTGAAGCTTTCTTT. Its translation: CASRQQGSTEAFF.

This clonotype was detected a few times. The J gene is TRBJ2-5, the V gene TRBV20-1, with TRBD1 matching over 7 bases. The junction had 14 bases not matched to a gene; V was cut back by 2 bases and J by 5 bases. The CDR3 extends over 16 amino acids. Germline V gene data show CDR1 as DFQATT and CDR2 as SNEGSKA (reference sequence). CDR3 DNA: TGCAGTGCTAGAAACCCCCGGGACAGCCTAAAGGAGACCCAGTACTTC. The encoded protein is CSARNPRDSLKETQYF.

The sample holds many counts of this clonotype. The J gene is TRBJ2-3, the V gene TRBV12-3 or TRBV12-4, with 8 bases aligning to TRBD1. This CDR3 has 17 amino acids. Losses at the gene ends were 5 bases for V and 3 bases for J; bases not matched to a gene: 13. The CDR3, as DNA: TGTGCCAGCAGTCCCGACTTGACAGGGGATAATACAGATACGCAGTATTTT. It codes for CASSPDLTGDNTDTQYF.

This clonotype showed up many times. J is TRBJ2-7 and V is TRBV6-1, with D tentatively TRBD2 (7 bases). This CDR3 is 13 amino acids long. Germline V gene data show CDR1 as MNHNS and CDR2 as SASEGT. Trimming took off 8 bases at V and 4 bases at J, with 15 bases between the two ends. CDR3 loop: CASRLGGAYEQYF. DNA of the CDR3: TGTGCCAGCCGACTAGGGGGGGCATACGAGCAGTACTTC.

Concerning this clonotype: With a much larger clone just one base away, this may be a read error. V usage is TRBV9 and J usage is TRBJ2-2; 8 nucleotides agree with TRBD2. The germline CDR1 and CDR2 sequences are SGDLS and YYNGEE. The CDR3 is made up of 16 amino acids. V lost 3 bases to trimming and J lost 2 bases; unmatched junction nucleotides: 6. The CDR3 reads CASSEISGTNTGELFF. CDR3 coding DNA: TGTGCCAGCAGCGAGATTAGCGGGACAAACACCGGGGAGCTGTTTTTT. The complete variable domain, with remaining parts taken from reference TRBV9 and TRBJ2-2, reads DSGVTQTPKHLITATGQRVTLRCSPRSGDLSVYWYQQSLDQGLQFLIQYYNGEERAKGNILERFSAQQFPDLHSELNLSSLELGDSALYFCASSEISGTNTGELFFGEGSRLTVL.

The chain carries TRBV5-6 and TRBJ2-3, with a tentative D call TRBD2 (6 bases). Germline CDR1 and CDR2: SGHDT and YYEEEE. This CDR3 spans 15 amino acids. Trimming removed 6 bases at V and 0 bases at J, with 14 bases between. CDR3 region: CASTPGRTSTDTQYF. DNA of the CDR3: TGTGCCAGCACCCCCGGGAGAACTAGCACAGATACGCAGTATTTT.

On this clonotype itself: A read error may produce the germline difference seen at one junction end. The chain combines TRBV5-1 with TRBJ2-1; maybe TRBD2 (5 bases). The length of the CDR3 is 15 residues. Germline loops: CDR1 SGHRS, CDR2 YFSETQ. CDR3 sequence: CTSSLTRVSNSEQFF. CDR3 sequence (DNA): TGCACCAGCAGCTTGACGCGGGTTTCTAACAGTGAGCAGTTCTTC.

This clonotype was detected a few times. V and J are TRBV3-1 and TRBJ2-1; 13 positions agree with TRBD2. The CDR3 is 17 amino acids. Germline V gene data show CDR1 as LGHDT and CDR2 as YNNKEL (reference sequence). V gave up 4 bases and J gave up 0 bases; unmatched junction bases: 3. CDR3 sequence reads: CASSLTSGRVSYNEQFF. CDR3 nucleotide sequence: TGTGCCAGCAGCCTTACTAGCGGGAGGGTCTCCTACAATGAGCAGTTCTTC.

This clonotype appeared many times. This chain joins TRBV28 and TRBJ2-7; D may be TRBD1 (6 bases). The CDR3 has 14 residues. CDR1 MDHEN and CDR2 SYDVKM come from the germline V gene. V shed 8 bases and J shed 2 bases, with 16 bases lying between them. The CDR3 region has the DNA TGTGCCAGCCATTCTCCGGGACACCCCTACGAGCAGTACTTC. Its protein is CASHSPGHPYEQYF.

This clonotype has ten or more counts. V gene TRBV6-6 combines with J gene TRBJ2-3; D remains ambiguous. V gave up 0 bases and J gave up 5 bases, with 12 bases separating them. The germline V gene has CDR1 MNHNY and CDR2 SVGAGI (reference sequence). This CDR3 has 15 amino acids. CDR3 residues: CASSYSTERLDTQYF. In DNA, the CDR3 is TGTGCCAGCAGTTACTCGACGGAGAGATTAGATACGCAGTATTTT.

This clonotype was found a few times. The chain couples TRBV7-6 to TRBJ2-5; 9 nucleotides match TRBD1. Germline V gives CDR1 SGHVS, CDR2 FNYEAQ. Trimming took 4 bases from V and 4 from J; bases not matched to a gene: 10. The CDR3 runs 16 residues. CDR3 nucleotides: TGTGCCAGCAGCTCCCGGACAGGGGAGGCAGGAGAGACCCAGTACTTC. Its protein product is CASSSRTGEAGETQYF. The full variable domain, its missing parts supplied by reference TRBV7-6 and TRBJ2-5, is GAGVSQSPRYKVTKRGQDVALRCDPISGHVSLYWYRQALGQGPEFLTYFNYEAQQDKSGLPNDRFSAERPEGSISTLTIQRTEQRDSAMYRCASSSRTGEAGETQYFGPGTRLLVL.